Each of the 3 T cell receptor beta chains below was sequenced from the same sample in a study of T cells in Graves' hyperthyroidism and ophthalmopathy. TCR beta CDR3 regions were amplified from RNA transcripts. Researchers ran a first-round RT-PCR on the TCR CDR3 using the HTBI primer set. TCRdb re-derived calls from the multiplex PCR reads in MiXCR, one entry per CDR3 protein. This sample has about 600,000 distinct CDR3 sequences, with 13% to 15% found just once. Sequencing was carried out using blood. These receptors all come from a woman younger than 30 with Graves' ophthalmopathy.

This clonotype was found many times. The V call is TRBV27, the J call TRBJ2-1, with a tentative D call TRBD2 (6 bases). This CDR3 is built from 15 residues. Germline CDR1 reads MNHEY; CDR2 reads SMNVEV (reference sequence). With 5 bases removed from V and 6 bases from J, the gap between germline ends came to 17 bases. The CDR3 is CASSTAGAGTNEQFF. For the CDR3, the DNA is TGTGCCAGCAGTACAGCGGGTGCCGGGACCAATGAGCAGTTCTTC.

This clonotype has more than one count but fewer than ten. The rearrangement joins TRBV28 to TRBJ1-5; 7 bases match TRBD1. The CDR3 runs 16 residues. With V trimmed by 5 bases and J by 5 bases, 12 bases remained unmatched. Germline-derived CDR1 and CDR2 are MDHEN and SYDVKM. This CDR3 is CASSRARDRLDQPQHF. The CDR3 DNA sequence: TGTGCCAGCAGTCGGGCCCGGGACAGACTAGATCAGCCCCAGCATTTT.

This clonotype was found many times. The chain combines TRBV9 with TRBJ1-6, with D unclear. The V gene's germline CDR1 is SGDLS and CDR2 YYNGEE. Trimming removed 0 bases at V and 7 bases at J, with 11 bases between. This CDR3 region has 15 residues. The CDR3 coding sequence is TGTGCCAGCAGCGTAGTGGGAACCGGGAATTCACCCCTCCACTTT. This codes for CASSVVGTGNSPLHF.